This T cell receptor (beta chain) was sequenced during a study of T cells after yellow fever vaccination (dated by TCRdb to between 2017 and 2020). General notes on the study: Libraries from fractions with low cell numbers were prepared with the SMART-Seq v4 Ultra Low Input RNA kit. To track T-cell clones before and after primary and booster YFV17D yellow fever vaccination, bulk TCR alpha and beta repertoires were sequenced longitudinally. Two healthy male donors, one aged 18 to 29 and one aged 30 to 39 years, were included in the cohort. Blood samples were taken at several timepoints before and after primary and secondary immunization, and bulk PBMC replicates and cell subsets were isolated. Study-wide conclusions, independent of this receptor: Because only two donors were included in the study, the extent to which the findings can be generalized is limited. A small fraction of clonotypes showed up in both the CD4 and CD8 compartments, probably as a result of convergent recombination. Computational filtering was needed because FACS-sorted repertoires could contain abundant contaminating clonotypes from the bulk population. The secondary T-cell response was found to be weaker but faster than the primary response, with a peak reached on day 5 rather than on day 15. After the booster, most clones that had expanded after primary vaccination were detected again (nearly 97% of CD4 and more than 80% of CD8), suggesting broad maintenance of memory.

The instrument given in TCRdb is Illumina NovaSeq 6000. Synthesis of TCR cDNA relied on 5'RACE template switching, a step that introduced a universal primer site along with unique molecular identifiers. Priming for cDNA synthesis came from both the TCR alpha and TCR beta constant segments. Library amplification involved two PCR steps, and the second step added sample barcodes and sequencing adapters. Sequencing of libraries was done on Illumina HiSeq 2500 (2x100 bp) or NovaSeq (2x150 bp). As for the authors' bioinformatics: Reads were demultiplexed and collapsed into UMI consensus sequences with MIGEC, and V(D)J alignment was performed with MiXCR. Vaccine-responding clonotypes were identified with edgeR using replicate PBMC samples, with FDR below 0.01 and a log2 fold change above 5 up to day 15 being required. Each bulk clonotype received a CD4 or CD8 identity based on whether the sequenced CD4 or CD8 repertoire contained that clonotype at higher abundance. The public reads were reanalyzed by TCRdb: fastp trimming at Q25, MiXCR alignment, in-frame beta chains only. A single entry per CDR3 protein holds the most common genes and DNA from its merged rows. These V and J calls originate from TCRdb's pipeline instead of the authors' own analysis. Recorded for this sample are fewer than 350,000 distinct CDR3 sequences; around 4% of them occurred a single time. Of the sample, roughly a quarter falls within the top ten clones.

A distance of 21 bases separates the germline ends of V and J, which lose 5 bases and 5 bases respectively. The germline V gene encodes CDR1 DFQATT and CDR2 SNEGSKA (reference sequence). From the cysteine through the phenylalanine, the CDR3 covers 15 amino acids. CDR3 DNA only is kept here, 45 bases in frame from base 1. Reading the label with the study, this specimen's treatment or condition is: live attenuated yellow fever vaccine strain. At each blood-draw timepoint, two biological replicates of bulk PBMCs were obtained. PBMCs were isolated from peripheral blood using a standard Ficoll-Paque protocol. TriZol was used to extract RNA from bulk PBMCs, from CD4 and CD8 fractions, and from dextramer-positive and dextramer-negative fractions. The sample holds many counts of this clonotype. Its antigen is unknown. No per-base quality is available; no much larger clone lies one base away.

Recombination linked TRBV20-1 to TRBJ2-5; TRBD2 is perhaps the D gene, given 6 matching bases. The source of this sequence is a man aged 18-30 years who received the YFV17D yellow fever vaccine. Sequenced here: PBMCs, sampled on the day of the yellow fever booster vaccination. Read as DNA, the sequence is TGCAGTGCTCCCGGGGGTAGCGGTACGGGGGAGACCCAGTACTTC. This is translated as CSAPGGSGTGETQYF.